This TCR beta chain was recorded in a study of shared clonotypes between healthy human individuals. CDR1 is SGHAT and CDR2 is FQNNGV in the germline V gene. V lost 5 bases to trimming and J lost 5 bases; unmatched junction nucleotides: 10. The CDR3 sequence is 16 residues long. Donors had no recently reported acute infections or vaccinations and were HIV-negative. Profiling relied on immunoSEQ multiplex PCR, and the TCRdb table lists in-frame clones only, not all of them. The sample consists of about 2.4 million clones, more than 80% of them appearing once. The chain links TRBV11-2 to TRBJ2-2, with 8 bases that match TRBD1. The receptor was derived from a young man in good health. Material: naive CD4+ T cells sorted from blood. Stated subset: CD45RA+ positively selected. CDR3 nucleotides: TGTGCCAGCAGCACTACAGGGGGAAAGACAACCGGGGAGCTGTTTTTT. As protein: CASSTTGGKTTGELFF.